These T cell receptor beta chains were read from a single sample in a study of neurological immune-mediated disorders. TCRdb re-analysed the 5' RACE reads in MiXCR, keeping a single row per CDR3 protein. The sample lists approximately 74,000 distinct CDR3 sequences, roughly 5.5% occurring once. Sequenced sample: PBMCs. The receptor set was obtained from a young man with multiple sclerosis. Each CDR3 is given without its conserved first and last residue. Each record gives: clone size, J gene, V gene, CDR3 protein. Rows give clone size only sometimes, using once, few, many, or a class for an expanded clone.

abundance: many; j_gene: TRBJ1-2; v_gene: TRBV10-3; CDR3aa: AISESSTQERGYT
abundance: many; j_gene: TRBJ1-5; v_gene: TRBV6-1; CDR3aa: ASSPGYGSNQPQH
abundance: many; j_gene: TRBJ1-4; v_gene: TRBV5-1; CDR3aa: ASSPDGGQNEKLF
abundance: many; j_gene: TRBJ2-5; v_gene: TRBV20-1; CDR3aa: SASGASGSIETQY
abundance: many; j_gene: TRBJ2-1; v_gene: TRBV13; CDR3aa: ASSPRSSGSRDEQF
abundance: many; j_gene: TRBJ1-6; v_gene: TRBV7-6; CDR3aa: ASSTPGSPLH
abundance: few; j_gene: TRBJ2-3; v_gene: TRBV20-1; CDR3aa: SARLTSSFSDTQY
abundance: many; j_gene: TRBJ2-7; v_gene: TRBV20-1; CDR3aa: SARDGTGGYEQY
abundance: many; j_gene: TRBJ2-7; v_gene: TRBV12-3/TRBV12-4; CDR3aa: ASSLSFYYEQY
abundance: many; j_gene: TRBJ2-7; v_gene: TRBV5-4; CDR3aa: ASSLGTSGGYEQY
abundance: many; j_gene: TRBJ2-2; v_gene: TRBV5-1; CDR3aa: ASSLFSGAATGELF
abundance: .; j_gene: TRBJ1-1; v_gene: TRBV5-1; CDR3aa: ASQETNTEAF
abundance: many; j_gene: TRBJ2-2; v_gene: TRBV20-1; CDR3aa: SARDPGSGELF
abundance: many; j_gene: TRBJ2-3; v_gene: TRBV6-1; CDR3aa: ASRLGTYTDTQY
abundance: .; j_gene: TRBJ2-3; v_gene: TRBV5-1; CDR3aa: ASSRAASGDPSTDTQY
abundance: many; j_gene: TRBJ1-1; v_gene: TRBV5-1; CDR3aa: ASSSRVDTEAF
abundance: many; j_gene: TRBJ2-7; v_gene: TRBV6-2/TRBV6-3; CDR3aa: ASSYLWDSWVRLAGTSSYEQY
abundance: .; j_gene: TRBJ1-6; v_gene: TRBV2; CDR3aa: ASSSDRGGSPLN
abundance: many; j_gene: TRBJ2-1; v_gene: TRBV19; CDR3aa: ASSIEQGAKQF
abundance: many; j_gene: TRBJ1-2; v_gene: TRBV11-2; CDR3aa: ASSPGIVTGVYGYT
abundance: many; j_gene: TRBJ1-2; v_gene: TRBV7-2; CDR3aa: ASSSNFWAYGYT
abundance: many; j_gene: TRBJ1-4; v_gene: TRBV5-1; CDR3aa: ASSLVFGSPETNEKLF
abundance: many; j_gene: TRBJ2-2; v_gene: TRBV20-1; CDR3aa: SALGPAGGELF
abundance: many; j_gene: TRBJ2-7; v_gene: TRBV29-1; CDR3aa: SVSGTGLLEQY
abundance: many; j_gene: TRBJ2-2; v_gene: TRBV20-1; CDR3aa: SASRPGPNNGELF
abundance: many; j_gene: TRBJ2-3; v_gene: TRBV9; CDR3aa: ASSDLSTDTQY
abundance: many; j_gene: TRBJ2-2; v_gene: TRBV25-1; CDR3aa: ASLGQTRGDTGELF
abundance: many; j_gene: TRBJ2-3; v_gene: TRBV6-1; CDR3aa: ASRGPGPSPDTQY
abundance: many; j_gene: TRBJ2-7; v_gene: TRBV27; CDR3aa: ASSWTGGNSYEQY
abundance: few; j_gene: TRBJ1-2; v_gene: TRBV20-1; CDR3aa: SARDLMGADYGYT
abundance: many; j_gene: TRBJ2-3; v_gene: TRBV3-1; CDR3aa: ASSQDRSQLGDTQY
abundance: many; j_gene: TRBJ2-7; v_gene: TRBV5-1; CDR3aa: ASSGHSSGGSYEQY
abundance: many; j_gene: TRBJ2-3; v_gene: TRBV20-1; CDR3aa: SARSSILGTDTQY
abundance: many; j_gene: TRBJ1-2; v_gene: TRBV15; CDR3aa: ATSPGAGPNYGYT
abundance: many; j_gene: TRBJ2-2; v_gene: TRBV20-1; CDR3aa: SARHVGGTGELF
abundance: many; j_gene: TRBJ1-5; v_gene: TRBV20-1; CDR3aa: SVGTDGNRNQPQH
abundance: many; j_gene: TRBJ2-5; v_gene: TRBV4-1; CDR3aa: ASSTPRGHQETQY
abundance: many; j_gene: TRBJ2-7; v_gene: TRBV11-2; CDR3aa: ASSVWTSGVPGEQY
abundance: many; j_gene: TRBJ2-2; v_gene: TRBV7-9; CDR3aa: ASSLGTPRHGELF
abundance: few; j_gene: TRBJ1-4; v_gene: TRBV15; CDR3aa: ATSRDGWSFNEKLF
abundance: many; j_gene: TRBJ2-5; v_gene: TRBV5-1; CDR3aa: ASSLRTSGRQETQY
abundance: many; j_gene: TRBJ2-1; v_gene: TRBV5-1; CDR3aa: ASSSGSNEQF
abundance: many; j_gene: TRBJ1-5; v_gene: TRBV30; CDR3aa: AWSVGVQPQH
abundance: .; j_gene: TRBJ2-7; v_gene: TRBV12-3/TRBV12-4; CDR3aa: ASGQGTAVGEQY
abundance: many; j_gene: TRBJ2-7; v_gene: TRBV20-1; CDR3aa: SVRLGSNYEQY
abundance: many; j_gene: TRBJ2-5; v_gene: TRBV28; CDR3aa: AANRDSGETQY
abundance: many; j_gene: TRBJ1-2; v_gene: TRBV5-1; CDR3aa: ASSLSEGAVYGYT
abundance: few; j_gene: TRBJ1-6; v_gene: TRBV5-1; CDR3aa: ASSLVGGKGSPLH
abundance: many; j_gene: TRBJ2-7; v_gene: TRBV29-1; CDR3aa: SVSAGGSYEQY
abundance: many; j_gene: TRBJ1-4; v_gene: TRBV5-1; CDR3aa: ASSSDSSNEKLF
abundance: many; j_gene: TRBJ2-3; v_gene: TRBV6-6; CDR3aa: ASSYDAGGADTQY
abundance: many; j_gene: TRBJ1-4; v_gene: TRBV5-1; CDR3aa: ASRVPTGSNEKLF
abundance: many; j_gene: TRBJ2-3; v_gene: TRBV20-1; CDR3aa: SAPGGGNTDTQY
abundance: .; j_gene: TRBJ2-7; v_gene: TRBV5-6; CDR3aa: ASSPGISYEQY
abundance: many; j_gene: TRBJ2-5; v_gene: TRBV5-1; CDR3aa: ASSQGTSGAYQETQY
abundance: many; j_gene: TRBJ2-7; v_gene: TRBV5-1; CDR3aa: ASSLGQATYEQY
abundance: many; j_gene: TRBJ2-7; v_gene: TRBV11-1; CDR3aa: ASSLRGTVIYEQY
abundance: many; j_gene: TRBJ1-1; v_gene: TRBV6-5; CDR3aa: ASSPRRTNTEAF
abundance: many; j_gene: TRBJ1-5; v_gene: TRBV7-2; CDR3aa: ASSLAGGTVNQPQH